This T cell receptor beta chain is from a study of T cell repertoires in cytomegalovirus infection. TCRdb analysed the reads with MiXCR anew, one entry per CDR3 protein. The profile shows approximately 730,000 distinct CDR3 sequences, 25% to 30% of them singletons. With 5 bases removed from V and 3 bases from J, the gap between germline ends came to 11 bases. CDR3 length: 13 amino acids. The germline V gene has CDR1 MNHEY and CDR2 SMNVEV (reference sequence). Worth noting for this clonotype: Its target is unknown.

The chain joins TRBV27 to TRBJ2-7; TRBD2 might be the D (5 bases). Sequenced material: cultured CD8+ T cells from PBMCs, taken from culture after CMV antigen stimulation. The sequence was collected from a human donor in good health (CMV status not recorded). Some clones in this sample may be carry-over from other donors' samples. In DNA, the CDR3 is TGTGCCAGCAGTCCGGACTTCTACTACGAGCAGTACTTC. It translates to CASSPDFYYEQYF.